This T cell receptor (beta chain) was captured by sequencing in a study of STAT5B mutations in CD4+ large granular lymphocyte leukemia. Overall study findings and caveats: Compared with healthy controls (2/35), patient top clones favored TRBV06 (8/27).

In this sample, this clone turned up a few times. Its antigen is as yet unknown. The germline V gene encodes CDR1 LNHDA and CDR2 SQIVND (reference sequence). Trimming removed 7 bases from V and 10 bases from J, with 25 bases in between. The CDR3 contains 15 residues. Only in-frame clones appear in the TCRdb table, and some are missing; sequencing was by immunoSEQ multiplex PCR. The table shows tens of thousands of clones, with 55% to 80% occurring only once. The sequenced material came from CD4+ T cells from blood buffy coats. This receptor was obtained from a human donor in good health. The chain recombines TRBV19 with TRBJ1-1; the D gene is possibly TRBD1 (6 bases). The CDR3 spells CASTAPAGASGSAFF. The CDR3 bases are TGTGCCAGTACCGCCCCCGCAGGGGCCAGCGGGTCAGCTTTCTTT.